This T cell receptor (beta chain) was sequenced during a study of CD8 T cells in Susac syndrome. Looked up from germline, CDR1 is MGHDK and CDR2 is SYGVNS. CDR3 length: 14 residues. V gave up 7 bases and J gave up 4 bases, with 16 bases separating them. Blood CD8+ and CD4+ T cells underwent high-throughput TCR beta sequencing. Reverse transcription of 0.5 to 1 ug RNA was carried out with random hexamers. Amplification of the TCR beta CDR3 was carried out by immunoSEQ multiplex PCR, which spanned a total of 54 Vbeta and 13 Jbeta segments. MiXCR, run by TCRdb on the immunoSEQ multiplex PCR reads, gives a single entry per CDR3 protein. The sample includes about 130,000 distinct CDR3 sequences, around 90% of them seen just once.

The TCR was taken from a human donor with multiple sclerosis. The V call is TRBV25-1, the J call TRBJ1-1, with no clear D. The specimen sequenced was CD8+ T cells from PBMCs. CDR3 in amino acids: CASTREERVTEAFF. Here the CDR3 DNA reads TGTGCCAGCACCCGGGAGGAGAGGGTCACTGAAGCTTTCTTT.